Listed below are T cell receptor beta chains from one sample, sequenced in a study of tumor and adjacent non-tumor tissue in lung cancer. TCRdb independently ran MiXCR on the multiplex PCR reads; one entry per CDR3 protein. The data show roughly 120,000 distinct CDR3 sequences, with roughly two thirds seen just once and 15% to 20% held by the top ten. Sequenced input: distant non-tumor lung tissue. The origin of the receptors is a man aged 60 to 75 with non-small cell lung cancer. Each CDR3 is given with its conserved first and last residue. The D gene is left open where the match is weak. The size of a clone is reported for some rows only, either as once, few or many, or as a class for expanded clones.

size | D | J | V | DNA | CDR3
- | - | TRBJ2-1 | TRBV24-1 | TGTGCCACCAGTGAGCGCCGGAACAACGAGCAGTTCTTC | CATSERRNNEQFF
many | TRBD2 | TRBJ2-1 | TRBV12-5 | TGTGCTAGTGGTCTCGGGACTACCTACAATGAGCAGTTCTTC | CASGLGTTYNEQFF
- | - | TRBJ2-1 | TRBV14 | TGTGCCAGCAGCTCTAACTTAATCAATGAACAGTTCTTC | CASSSNLINEQFF
few | - | TRBJ1-1 | TRBV20-1 | TGCAGTGCAGAGGGGAACACTGAAGCTCTCTTT | CSAEGNTEALF
- | TRBD2 | TRBJ2-2 | TRBV29-1 | TGTAGCGTGTACGGGACTAGCGGACCGAACACTGGGGAGCTGTTTTTT | CSVYGTSGPNTGELFF
- | - | TRBJ2-1 | TRBV6-5 | TGTGCCAGCAGTTACTCGCGACCCCTGAGGAGTTTTTACAATGAGCAGTTCTTC | CASSYSRPLRSFYNEQFF
- | - | TRBJ1-5 | TRBV20-1 | TGCAGTGCTGAAAGATCAGAGAGAGGCAATCAGTCCCAGCATTTT | CSAERSERGNQSQHF
many | - | TRBJ2-5 | TRBV20-1 | TGCAGTGCACAAGGACCCGACCGGACCCAGTACTTC | CSAQGPDRTQYF
- | - | TRBJ2-1 | TRBV4-1 | TGCGCCAGCAGCCAAGTCCTCGACTCGAGAGAATACAATGAGCAATTCTTC | CASSQVLDSREYNEQFF
- | - | TRBJ1-1 | TRBV11-1 | TGTGTCAGCAGCTTATCGGCGTGCGAGGCTGAAGCTTTCTTT | CVSSLSACEAEAFF
- | - | TRBJ2-7 | TRBV11-2 | TGTTCCAGCAGCCTCGGGACTGGGGTAAAGGAGCAGTACTTC | CSSSLGTGVKEQYF
many | - | TRBJ1-3 | TRBV7-8 | TGTGCCAGCAGCAAACACGGACGGGGAAACACCATATATTTT | CASSKHGRGNTIYF
- | - | TRBJ1-1 | TRBV28 | TGTACCAGCACTCTGGCGGTGACAGCCACTGAAGCTTTCTTT | CTSTLAVTATEAFF
many | - | TRBJ1-1 | TRBV5-4 | TGTGCCAGCAGCTCGGGAGAAGGGGACACTGAAGCTTTCTTT | CASSSGEGDTEAFF
- | - | TRBJ2-7 | TRBV7-2 | TGTGCCAGCAGCGGGGGTCTGACGGTAGAGCAGTACTTC | CASSGGLTVEQYF
many | - | TRBJ1-2 | TRBV11-2 | TGTGCCAGCAGCTTAAACCGAGACGGCACTTATGGCTACACCTTC | CASSLNRDGTYGYTF
once | TRBD1 | TRBJ1-6 | TRBV11-1 | TGTGCCAGCAGCCAAGGACAGGGGAACGATTCACCCCTCCACTTT | CASSQGQGNDSPLHF
many | TRBD1 | TRBJ1-5 | TRBV28 | TGTGCCAGCAGTTTACCGACAGGGAACAATCAGCCCCAGCATTTT | CASSLPTGNNQPQHF
- | - | TRBJ1-1 | TRBV7-8 | TGTGCCAGCAGCTTTTATGCTGGAGGGAGCACTGAAGCTTTCTTT | CASSFYAGGSTEAFF